A selection of T cell receptor beta chains follows, all from one sample in a study of blood T cell repertoires in COVID-19. The table came from immunoSEQ multiplex PCR; TCRdb's copy has only in-frame clones and leaves some out. The profile shows about 120,000 clones, roughly three quarters of them singletons. Specimen: peripheral blood. The receptor set was obtained from a human donor in a cohort sampled during active COVID-19. Each CDR3 is given with its conserved first and last residue. D genes are given only for firm matches. Some rows mark clone size as missing; the rest say once, few, many or name a class of expanded clone.

j_gene: TRBJ2-7
v_gene: TRBV19
len: 16
d_gene: -
abundance: -
CDR3aa: CASSPTTGYHSYEQYF
CDR3nt: TGTGCCAGTAGTCCTACGACAGGTTACCACTCCTACGAGCAGTACTTC

j_gene: TRBJ2-6
v_gene: TRBV7-8
len: 16
d_gene: -
abundance: -
CDR3aa: CASRSLRERGANVLTF
CDR3nt: TGTGCCAGCAGATCTCTGAGAGAACGTGGGGCCAACGTCCTGACTTTC

j_gene: TRBJ2-6
v_gene: TRBV23-1
len: 17
d_gene: TRBD1
abundance: once
CDR3aa: CASSQSRQGAGANVLTF
CDR3nt: TGCGCCAGCAGTCAAAGCCGACAGGGAGCTGGGGCCAACGTCCTGACTTTC

j_gene: TRBJ2-7
v_gene: TRBV6-2/TRBV6-3
len: 13
d_gene: -
abundance: -
CDR3aa: CASSYHNSYEQYF
CDR3nt: TGTGCCAGCAGTTACCATAACAGCTACGAGCAGTACTTC

j_gene: TRBJ1-3
v_gene: TRBV7-2
len: 17
d_gene: -
abundance: few
CDR3aa: CASSKRWGQGSGNTIYF
CDR3nt: TGTGCCAGCAGCAAAAGATGGGGACAAGGGAGCGGAAACACCATATATTTT

j_gene: TRBJ2-7
v_gene: TRBV24-1
len: 15
d_gene: TRBD1
abundance: -
CDR3aa: CATSDSGTGTYEQYF
CDR3nt: TGTGCCACCAGTGATTCCGGGACAGGAACCTACGAGCAGTACTTC

j_gene: TRBJ2-7
v_gene: TRBV5-4
len: 13
d_gene: -
abundance: -
CDR3aa: CASSLPGVAEQYF
CDR3nt: TGTGCCAGCAGCTTGCCAGGGGTGGCCGAGCAGTACTTC

j_gene: TRBJ2-7
v_gene: TRBV4-1
len: 14
d_gene: -
abundance: once
CDR3aa: CASSQAQGRDEQYF
CDR3nt: TGCGCCAGCAGCCAAGCACAGGGAAGGGACGAGCAGTACTTC

j_gene: TRBJ2-5
v_gene: TRBV15
len: 14
d_gene: -
abundance: once
CDR3aa: CATSRDGHRETQYF
CDR3nt: TGTGCCACCAGCAGAGATGGGCATCGAGAGACCCAGTACTTC

j_gene: TRBJ1-1
v_gene: TRBV7-9
len: 13
d_gene: -
abundance: few
CDR3aa: CASSDQANTEAFF
CDR3nt: TGTGCCAGCAGCGATCAAGCGAACACTGAAGCTTTCTTT

j_gene: TRBJ1-1
v_gene: TRBV4-1
len: 15
d_gene: -
abundance: few
CDR3aa: CASSYSGTGGTEAFF
CDR3nt: TGCGCCAGCAGCTACTCCGGGACGGGGGGGACTGAAGCTTTCTTT

j_gene: TRBJ1-1
v_gene: TRBV6-5
len: 14
d_gene: TRBD1
abundance: once
CDR3aa: CASREGARHTEAFF
CDR3nt: TGTGCCAGCAGGGAGGGGGCGCGTCACACTGAAGCTTTCTTT

j_gene: TRBJ1-2
v_gene: TRBV27
len: 13
d_gene: TRBD1
abundance: -
CDR3aa: CASSLRDSYGYTF
CDR3nt: TGTGCCAGCAGTTTAAGGGACAGCTATGGCTACACCTTC

j_gene: TRBJ2-1
v_gene: TRBV9
len: 13
d_gene: -
abundance: -
CDR3aa: CASSVGPGDEQFF
CDR3nt: TGTGCCAGCAGCGTGGGGCCGGGGGATGAGCAGTTCTTC

j_gene: TRBJ1-2
v_gene: TRBV6-5
len: 16
d_gene: TRBD1
abundance: -
CDR3aa: CASSYSATQGARGYTF
CDR3nt: TGTGCCAGCAGTTACTCGGCCACACAGGGGGCTAGGGGCTACACCTTC

j_gene: TRBJ2-7
v_gene: TRBV29-1
len: 16
d_gene: TRBD2
abundance: -
CDR3aa: CSVDGGGPSSPYEQYF
CDR3nt: TGCAGCGTTGACGGGGGGGGTCCTAGCTCTCCCTACGAGCAGTACTTC

j_gene: TRBJ2-7
v_gene: TRBV7-6
len: 15
d_gene: TRBD1
abundance: once
CDR3aa: CASSNPGQGIYEQYF
CDR3nt: TGTGCCAGCAGCAATCCGGGACAGGGGATCTACGAGCAGTACTTC

j_gene: TRBJ1-2
v_gene: TRBV24-1
len: 14
d_gene: TRBD1
abundance: once
CDR3aa: CATSDGQGIYGYTF
CDR3nt: TGTGCCACCAGTGATGGACAGGGGATCTATGGCTACACCTTC

j_gene: TRBJ2-1
v_gene: TRBV11-1
len: 16
d_gene: TRBD2
abundance: -
CDR3aa: CASSSGLAGGPGEQFF
CDR3nt: TGTGCCAGCAGCTCGGGACTAGCGGGGGGGCCAGGTGAGCAGTTCTTC

j_gene: TRBJ2-7
v_gene: TRBV28
len: 14
d_gene: -
abundance: -
CDR3aa: CASSFRGQAYEQYF
CDR3nt: TGTGCCAGCAGTTTCCGCGGGCAGGCCTACGAGCAGTACTTC

j_gene: TRBJ2-7
v_gene: TRBV6-5
len: 15
d_gene: -
abundance: -
CDR3aa: CASSSPGGGGNEQYF
CDR3nt: TGTGCCAGCAGTTCCCCAGGGGGAGGTGGGAACGAGCAGTACTTC

j_gene: TRBJ2-7
v_gene: TRBV18
len: 16
d_gene: TRBD1
abundance: -
CDR3aa: CASSPSWEGGTYEQYF
CDR3nt: TGTGCCAGCTCACCCTCTTGGGAAGGGGGCACCTACGAGCAGTACTTC

j_gene: TRBJ2-5
v_gene: TRBV7-9
len: 15
d_gene: TRBD1
abundance: -
CDR3aa: CASSLAQGARETQYF
CDR3nt: TGTGCCAGCAGCTTAGCTCAGGGGGCACGAGAGACCCAGTACTTC

j_gene: TRBJ2-7
v_gene: TRBV5-6
len: 12
d_gene: -
abundance: -
CDR3aa: CASSTLGGEQYF
CDR3nt: TGTGCCAGCAGCACCCTTGGGGGGGAGCAGTACTTC

j_gene: TRBJ1-5
v_gene: TRBV5-5
len: 15
d_gene: -
abundance: -
CDR3aa: CASTVDSGLDQPQHF
CDR3nt: TGTGCCAGCACAGTGGACAGTGGGCTCGATCAGCCCCAGCATTTT

j_gene: TRBJ2-1
v_gene: TRBV7-9
len: 19
d_gene: TRBD2
abundance: -
CDR3aa: CASSFWTSGRAPTYNEQFF
CDR3nt: TGTGCCAGCAGCTTCTGGACTAGCGGGAGGGCCCCCACCTACAATGAGCAGTTCTTC

j_gene: TRBJ2-7
v_gene: TRBV11-3
len: 15
d_gene: TRBD1
abundance: once
CDR3aa: CASSLRTGSSYEQYF
CDR3nt: TGTGCCAGCAGCTTACGGACAGGAAGCTCCTACGAGCAGTACTTC

j_gene: TRBJ2-5
v_gene: TRBV7-8
len: 14
d_gene: -
abundance: -
CDR3aa: CASSLANRQETQYF
CDR3nt: TGTGCCAGCAGCTTAGCGAACAGACAAGAGACCCAGTACTTC

j_gene: TRBJ1-2
v_gene: TRBV5-8
len: 13
d_gene: -
abundance: few
CDR3aa: CASSLAGIYGYTF
CDR3nt: TGTGCCAGCAGCTTGGCCGGGATCTATGGCTACACCTTC